This T cell receptor (beta chain) is drawn from a study of T cell repertoires in cytomegalovirus infection. Whole-study context: Epitope selection comprised recently identified HLA-C-restricted CMV epitopes and well-studied HLA-B-restricted CMV epitopes. Study-wide points: Adding up the frequency of public TCR beta families identified people who carried CMV plus the relevant HLA. The ex vivo response showed dominance by HLA-C-restricted CMV-specific TCR beta clonotypes.

TCRdb recomputed calls from the reads with MiXCR, one row per CDR3 protein. The sample carries fewer than 1,000,000 distinct CDR3 sequences, less than 35% recorded once. This CDR3 has 16 amino acids. V lost 0 bases and J lost 4, with 16 bases in between. Germline values: CDR1 LGHNA, CDR2 YNFKEQ. This clonotype was seen many times. Its antigen is still unknown. The sequence came from a human donor in good health (CMV status not recorded). Some clones in this sample may be carry-over from other donors' samples. The sequencing used cultured CD8+ T cells from PBMCs, collected from culture after CMV antigen stimulation. The rearrangement links TRBV4-2 to TRBJ2-7, with D possibly matching TRBD2 (5 bases). The DNA for the CDR3 is TGTGCCAGCAGCCAAGATCCCCTAGCAAACCCATACGAGCAGTACTTC. Translating it yields CASSQDPLANPYEQYF.